The 26 T cell receptor beta chains below come from one sample, sequenced in a study of blood T cell repertoires in COVID-19. Assay used: immunoSEQ multiplex PCR; TCRdb lists only in-frame clones, some missing. The sample shows hundreds of thousands of clones, about 85% of them seen only once. The sequencing input was PBMCs or T cells enriched from blood (not recorded which). Receptor source: a woman under 30 with acute COVID-19.

This chain links TRBV7-2 with TRBJ2-7; perhaps TRBD1 as D (6 bases). CDR1 and CDR2 (germline): SGHTA, FQGNSA. The length of the CDR3 is 14 residues. Trimming shortened V by 1 base and J by 3 bases, and 10 bases separated the two germline ends. The DNA for the CDR3 is TGTGCCAGCAGCTTAGTACAGGGCGACTACGAGCAGTACTTC. It yields the protein CASSLVQGDYEQYF.

V gene TRBV27 combines with J gene TRBJ2-7; D uncertain. Germline values: CDR1 MNHEY, CDR2 SMNVEV (reference sequence). V lost 4 bases to trimming and J lost 3 bases, with 10 bases between them. This CDR3 comprises 13 residues. CDR3 sequence reads: CASSSNSGYEQYF. Here the CDR3 DNA reads TGTGCCAGCAGTTCGAACTCGGGCTACGAGCAGTACTTC.

The chain is built from TRBV19 and TRBJ1-5; a possible D gene is TRBD1 (5 bases). This CDR3 region has 15 residues. CDR1 is LNHDA and CDR2 is SQIVND in the germline V gene (reference sequence). The ends were cut back, 8 bases at V and 0 bases at J, with 14 bases in the middle. The chain's CDR3 is CASQSGLDSNQPQHF. The CDR3 coding sequence is TGTGCCAGTCAGTCAGGGTTAGATAGCAATCAGCCCCAGCATTTT.

The V call is TRBV27, the J call TRBJ2-3; 7 bases fit TRBD2. The CDR3 loop spans 15 amino acids. The germline CDR1 and CDR2 sequences are MNHEY and SMNVEV (reference sequence). Trimming took 10 bases from V and 2 from J; bases not matched to a gene: 12. The DNA of the CDR3 is TGTGCCACTACCTCAGCGGGACTCGCCACAGATACGCAGTATTTT. Translation: CATTSAGLATDTQYF.

This rearrangement joins TRBV7-3 to TRBJ2-1, with 8 positions matching TRBD2. This CDR3 has 15 amino acids. The germline gives CDR1 SGHTA, CDR2 FQGTGA. The trim removed 1 base at V and 6 bases at J, leaving 5 bases unmatched. The CDR3 spells CASSLMRGALNEQFF. Here the CDR3 DNA reads TGTGCCAGCAGCTTAATGCGGGGGGCCCTCAATGAGCAGTTCTTC.

This clone was found once. This chain connects TRBV18 to TRBJ2-1, with TRBD2 matching over 16 bases. J gave up 9 bases and V 3 bases, and 5 bases lay outside the gene matches. Per the germline V gene, CDR1 is KGHSH and CDR2 is LQKENI. CDR3 length: 16 residues. For the CDR3, the DNA is TGTGCCAGCTCACCCTCGGGACTAGCGGGAGGGAGTGAGCAGTTCTTC. It is translated as CASSPSGLAGGSEQFF.

CDR3 bases: TGTGCTAGTGGTCCTGGGGTAGCGGGGACATCTGGGGCCAACGTCCTGACTTTC. Amino acids: CASGPGVAGTSGANVLTF. V is TRBV12-5 and J is TRBJ2-6; 8 bases fit TRBD2. V shed 5 bases, J shed 1 base, and the junction held 10 bases outside the gene matches. Germline assignment: CDR1 LGHNT and CDR2 FRNRAP. This CDR3 is built from 18 residues.

This chain uses TRBV2 with TRBJ1-5, with 7 bases fitting TRBD1. With V trimmed by 3 bases and J by 3 bases, 5 bases remained unmatched. Germline V CDR1 and CDR2: SNHLY, FYNNEI. The CDR3 spans 15 residues. The CDR3 protein is CASSERGGLNQPQHF. The CDR3 DNA is TGTGCCAGCAGTGAGAGAGGGGGCCTCAATCAGCCCCAGCATTTT. Complete variable domain (other parts from reference TRBV2 and TRBJ1-5): EPEVTQTPSHQVTQMGQEVILRCVPISNHLYFYWYRQILGQKVEFLVSFYNNEISEKSEIFDDQFSVERPDGSNFTLKIRSTKLEDSAMYFCASSERGGLNQPQHFGDGTRLSIL.

V usage is TRBV18 and J usage is TRBJ1-1; D is unresolved. Germline V CDR1 and CDR2: KGHSH, LQKENI. There are 17 residues in the CDR3. V was clipped by 7 bases and J by 4 bases, with 25 bases between them. The CDR3 DNA sequence: TGTGCCAGCTTACGGTCGTCGGCGAGGTCCTCCGGCACTGAAGCTTTCTTT. As protein: CASLRSSARSSGTEAFF. Variable domain in full (rest from reference TRBV18 and TRBJ1-1): NAGVMQNPRHLVRRRGQEARLRCSPMKGHSHVYWYRQLPEEGLKFMVYLQKENIIDESGMPKERFSAEFPKEGPSILRIQQVVRGDSAAYFCASLRSSARSSGTEAFFGQGTRLTVV.

The V gene is TRBV6-5, the J gene TRBJ2-3, with D possibly being TRBD1 (6 bases). CDR3 length: 14 residues. Trimming removed 8 bases from V and 2 bases from J, with 14 bases in between. From germline, CDR1 is MNHEY and CDR2 SVGAGI. CDR3 in amino acids: CASETGPDTDTQYF. The CDR3 DNA reads TGTGCCAGCGAGACAGGACCCGACACAGATACGCAGTATTTT.

The J gene is TRBJ1-2, the V gene TRBV5-1, with a possible D match to TRBD1 (5 bases). Germline lookup yields CDR1 SGHRS and CDR2 YFSETQ. The CDR3 is made up of 16 amino acids. V gave up 2 bases and J gave up 9 bases, with 23 bases separating them. CDR3 DNA: TGCGCCAGCAGCTTCGCCCCCGCGGACACCGACCTAAGCTACACCTTC. It translates to CASSFAPADTDLSYTF. Full variable domain (rest looked up from reference TRBV5-1 and TRBJ1-2): KAGVTQTPRYLIKTRGQQVTLSCSPISGHRSVSWYQQTPGQGLQFLFEYFSETQRNKGNFPGRFSGRQFSNSRSEMNVSTLELGDSALYLCASSFAPADTDLSYTFGSGTRLTVV.

The table lists this clone with a count of one. The CDR3 sequence: CASSAGQGTYGYTF. CDR3 in DNA: TGTGCCAGCAGCGCGGGACAGGGGACCTATGGCTACACCTTC. V is TRBV9 and J is TRBJ1-2; 10 bases fit TRBD1. The CDR3 length is 14 residues. Germline values: CDR1 SGDLS, CDR2 YYNGEE. V shed 3 bases and J 4 bases; nucleotides not matched to a gene: 3.

The V call is TRBV6-5, the J call TRBJ2-7, with TRBD2 as a possible D gene (6 bases). CDR3 length: 15 residues. CDR1 is MNHEY and CDR2 is SVGAGI in the germline V gene. V was clipped by 2 bases and J by 6 bases, with 17 bases between them. This chain's CDR3 is CASSYGPGPGGEQYF. The DNA for the CDR3 is TGTGCCAGCAGTTACGGCCCTGGACCCGGGGGCGAGCAGTACTTC.

This clone was recorded once. The chain uses TRBV11-3 and TRBJ2-5; 7 bases map to TRBD2. The CDR3 is 14 residues long. Germline values: CDR1 SGHNT, CDR2 YENEEA. V trimming: 3 bases; J trimming: 5 bases; junction bases outside the gene matches: 6. CDR3 nucleotide sequence: TGTGCCAGCAGCTTGGGGGGGGTCGGGGAGACCCAGTACTTC. This sequence encodes CASSLGGVGETQYF.

This clone has a single count. The V gene is TRBV19, the J gene TRBJ1-2; no reliable D call. CDR3 size: 14 residues. V was cut by 4 bases and J by 4 bases, with 13 bases left in between. The germline CDR1 and CDR2 sequences are LNHDA and SQIVND (reference sequence). This CDR3 reads CASSNKGPGYGYTF. The DNA of the CDR3 is TGTGCCAGTAGTAACAAAGGTCCGGGCTATGGCTACACCTTC.

The V and J genes are TRBV15 and TRBJ2-7, with D maybe TRBD2 (6 bases). V was shortened by 0 bases and J by 4 bases, with 10 bases between the two germline ends. Germline V lookup: CDR1 LNHNV, CDR2 YYDKDF (reference sequence). CDR3 length: 14 amino acids. CDR3 sequence: CATSREFSGYEQYF. In DNA form, the CDR3 reads TGTGCCACCAGCAGAGAATTTAGCGGTTACGAGCAGTACTTC.

The chain is built from TRBV3-1 (or the pseudogene TRBV3-2) and TRBJ1-2; D unresolved. V dropped 3 bases and J dropped 1 base, with 15 bases sitting between them. Germline CDR1 LGHDT, CDR2 YNNKEL (reference sequence). This CDR3 contains 16 residues. The CDR3 loop is CASSHDHSTDNYGYTF. The CDR3 nucleotides read TGTGCCAGCAGCCACGACCACTCGACTGATAACTATGGCTACACCTTC.

This clone has only a few counts. The chain has TRBV28 and TRBJ2-7; D is possibly TRBD2 (6 bases). CDR1 MDHEN and CDR2 SYDVKM come from the germline V gene. The CDR3 spans 12 residues. Between the trimmed V and J ends, which lost 5 bases and 7 bases, there was a span of 12 bases. DNA of the CDR3: TGTGCCAGCAGTAGACTAGGATATGAGCAGTACTTC. Translation gives CASSRLGYEQYF. Using reference TRBV28 and TRBJ2-7 for the parts outside the CDR3, the full variable domain is DVKVTQSSRYLVKRTGEKVFLECVQDMDHENMFWYRQDPGLGLRLIYFSYDVKMKEKGDIPEGYSVSREKKERFSLILESASTNQTSMYLCASSRLGYEQYFGPGTRLTVT.

The rearrangement links TRBV3-1 (or the pseudogene TRBV3-2) to TRBJ1-2; the D gene is possibly TRBD1 (6 bases). The CDR3 is 15 residues long. V was pared by 4 bases and J by 5 bases, with 17 bases between. Germline V gene sequence: CDR1 LGHDT, CDR2 YNNKEL (reference sequence). The CDR3 DNA reads TGTGCCAGCAGCCCCTTAAACGACAGGTCTTATGGCTACACCTTC. Its protein product is CASSPLNDRSYGYTF.

The chain is built from TRBV27 and TRBJ1-3, with D perhaps TRBD1 (6 bases). The CDR3 is made up of 18 amino acids. V was shortened by 7 bases and J by 4 bases, with 26 bases between the two germline ends. Germline V gives CDR1 MNHEY, CDR2 SMNVEV (reference sequence). In DNA form, the CDR3 reads TGTGCCAGCATCGGGGGGCCGGGGGCGCGTTTATCCGGAAACACCATATATTTT. It encodes CASIGGPGARLSGNTIYF.

The chain uses TRBV5-5 and TRBJ2-3; 10 nucleotides match TRBD2. This CDR3 is 15 amino acids long. V was pared by 0 bases and J by 6 bases, with 4 bases of the junction left unmatched. Germline CDR1 and CDR2: SGHKS and YYEKEE (reference sequence). The CDR3 DNA is TGTGCCAGCAGCTTGGGGCATAGCGGGGGGGATACGCAGTATTTT. This encodes CASSLGHSGGDTQYF.

The rearrangement joins TRBV7-8 to TRBJ2-1; 10 bases fit TRBD2. J lost 4 bases, V lost 5 bases, and 5 bases had no gene match. In germline, CDR1 is SGHVS, CDR2 FQNEAQ. This CDR3 is 15 amino acids long. CDR3: CASSRGTSEYNEQFF. The CDR3 coding sequence is TGTGCCAGCAGCCGCGGGACTAGCGAATACAATGAGCAGTTCTTC.

This clone was counted a single time. V usage is TRBV6-5 and J usage is TRBJ1-2; D is perhaps TRBD1 (5 bases). CDR3 size: 14 residues. The V gene's germline CDR1 is MNHEY and CDR2 SVGAGI. Trimming shortened V by 5 bases and J by 5 bases, and 15 bases separated the two germline ends. CDR3 protein: CASSQGQLGYGYTF. As DNA, the CDR3 is TGTGCCAGCAGTCAGGGCCAGCTCGGATATGGCTACACCTTC.

V and J are TRBV18 and TRBJ2-7, with D hard to call. CDR1 and CDR2 (germline): KGHSH, LQKENI. This CDR3 is 13 amino acids long. Trimming shortened V by 4 bases and J by 0 bases, and 7 bases separated the two germline ends. Written as DNA, the CDR3 is TGTGCCAGCTCACTAACGAGCTCCTACGAGCAGTACTTC. Translation gives CASSLTSSYEQYF. Supplemented by reference TRBV18 and TRBJ2-7, the full variable domain reads NAGVMQNPRHLVRRRGQEARLRCSPMKGHSHVYWYRQLPEEGLKFMVYLQKENIIDESGMPKERFSAEFPKEGPSILRIQQVVRGDSAAYFCASSLTSSYEQYFGPGTRLTVT.

This clone showed up just a few times. The chain is built from TRBV4-1 and TRBJ2-7; a possible D gene is TRBD1 (5 bases). Germline-derived CDR1 and CDR2 are MGHRA and YSYEKL. The CDR3 runs 17 residues. Deletions cut 0 bases from V and 0 bases from J, with 15 bases between. The DNA of the CDR3 is TGCGCCAGCAGCCAAGAGTCTCAGGGCTCCAGCTCCTACGAGCAGTACTTC. Its translation is CASSQESQGSSSYEQYF.

V usage is TRBV7-9 and J usage is TRBJ1-1; the D is unclear. Germline V lookup: CDR1 SEHNR, CDR2 FQNEAQ (reference sequence). The CDR3 sequence is 14 residues long. V lost 1 base, J lost 1 base, and 7 bases lay in between. The CDR3 DNA is TGTGCCAGCAGCTTAGGTAGCCAGAACACTGAAGCTTTCTTT. This translates into CASSLGSQNTEAFF.